These 29 T cell receptor beta chains originate from one sample sequenced in a study of blood T cells in healthy people across ages. Then a second PCR, running roughly 7 to 11 cycles, was carried out with a sample-barcoded 5' primer and a J-beta primer mix. Each CDR3 protein gets one entry after TCRdb re-called the 5' RACE reads with MiXCR. The sample carries approximately 800,000 distinct CDR3 sequences, roughly 50% recorded once. The sequencing sample was made of blood. The receptors shown here come from a man aged 35 to 55 in good health.

This clonotype has a handful of counts. The chain carries TRBV4-3 and TRBJ2-5; TRBD1 matches at 10 bases. Germline CDR1 and CDR2: LGHNA and YSLEER. The ends lost 0 bases at V and 4 bases at J; junction bases unmatched: 14. The CDR3 runs to 19 residues. CDR3 DNA sequence: TGCGCCAGCAGCCAAGATTCGACAGGGGGCCCGGGCGCTCGAGAGACCCAGTACTTC. It translates to CASSQDSTGGPGARETQYF.

This chain joins TRBV4-2 and TRBJ1-2; D might be TRBD1 (5 bases). In germline, CDR1 is LGHNA, CDR2 YNFKEQ. Trimming removed 0 bases at V and 2 bases at J, with 10 bases between. The CDR3 extends over 15 amino acids. The CDR3 DNA sequence: TGTGCCAGCAGCCAAGAAGCACAGGACAACTATGGCTACACCTTC. This gives the protein CASSQEAQDNYGYTF.

The rearrangement links TRBV9 to TRBJ2-7, with 7 positions matching TRBD1. V shed 1 base and J 0 bases; nucleotides not matched to a gene: 7. Germline V CDR1 and CDR2: SGDLS, YYNGEE. The CDR3 runs 16 residues. CDR3 amino acids: CASSVSRQGNSYEQYF. CDR3 in DNA: TGTGCCAGCAGCGTATCTAGACAGGGAAACTCCTACGAGCAGTACTTC.

V gene TRBV6-2 or TRBV6-3 combines with J gene TRBJ1-5, with 9 bases aligning to TRBD1. This CDR3 is built from 17 residues. V lost 7 bases and J lost 5; bases outside the gene matches: 15. The germline V gene has CDR1 MNHEY and CDR2 SVGEGT. Here the CDR3 reads CASTKNQRTGVYQPQHF. The CDR3 DNA is TGTGCCAGCACAAAAAACCAAAGGACAGGGGTATATCAGCCCCAGCATTTT.

The rearrangement links TRBV7-2 to TRBJ2-5; 12 bases agree with TRBD1. The CDR3 runs to 14 residues. CDR1 is SGHTA, CDR2 FQGNSA, per germline. J lost 11 bases, V lost 5 bases, and 9 bases had no gene match. CDR3 region: CASSAGQGALGQYF. CDR3 DNA sequence: TGTGCCAGCAGCGCGGGACAGGGGGCGTTGGGGCAGTACTTC.

For this clonotype: The junction shows a germline mismatch at one end, possibly a read error. The rearrangement links TRBV6-1 to TRBJ2-7; 7 bases align to TRBD1. The CDR3 contains 17 residues. Germline CDR1 reads MNHNS; CDR2 reads SASEGT. The CDR3 DNA is TGTGCCAGCAGATGTTATCCGTACAGGGGCTTACTCTACGAGCAGAACTTC. It yields the protein CASRCYPYRGLLYEQNF.

V usage is TRBV12-5 and J usage is TRBJ1-6, with D possibly TRBD1 on 5 matching bases. The CDR3 covers 14 residues. CDR1 and CDR2 from the germline V gene are LGHNT and FRNRAP. V was pared by 4 bases and J by 7 bases, with 11 bases between. The CDR3 spells CASGSRDGNSPLHF. Written as DNA, the CDR3 is TGTGCTAGTGGTTCCCGGGACGGCAATTCACCCCTCCACTTT.

The V call is TRBV7-6, the J call TRBJ2-4; a weak D match, TRBD1 (5 bases). With 1 base removed from V and 2 bases from J, the gap between germline ends came to 6 bases. The germline V gene has CDR1 SGHVS and CDR2 FNYEAQ. The CDR3 is made up of 14 amino acids. This CDR3 is CASSLGTTKNIQYF. The DNA for the CDR3 is TGTGCCAGCAGCTTAGGGACAACCAAAAACATTCAGTACTTC.

This chain links TRBV6-1 with TRBJ1-1, with D unresolved. CDR3 length: 13 residues. Germline lookup yields CDR1 MNHNS and CDR2 SASEGT. Between the trimmed V and J ends, which lost 2 bases and 9 bases, there was a span of 13 bases. The chain's CDR3 is CASSESFGKKAFF. CDR3 sequence (DNA): TGTGCCAGCAGTGAATCCTTCGGCAAAAAAGCTTTCTTT.

This clonotype has a handful of counts. The V and J genes are TRBV6-5 and TRBJ2-4; 7 bases fit TRBD2. The CDR3 sequence is 16 residues long. CDR1 MNHEY and CDR2 SVGAGI come from the germline V gene. Unmatched junction bases numbered 7, after V lost 0 bases and J lost 5 bases. Here the CDR3 DNA reads TGTGCCAGCAGTTACTCGGTCGGGCTAGCGGAAAACATTCAGTACTTC. Its protein is CASSYSVGLAENIQYF.

This clonotype was seen only a few times. The gene calls are TRBV6-2 or TRBV6-3 and TRBJ2-5; D not resolved. CDR1 and CDR2 from the germline V gene are MNHEY and SVGEGT. This CDR3 region has 14 residues. Between the trimmed V and J ends, which lost 6 bases and 3 bases, there was a span of 14 bases. CDR3 amino acids: CASSRSRAEETQYF. The CDR3, as DNA: TGTGCCAGCAGCCGAAGCAGAGCAGAAGAGACCCAGTACTTC.

The rearrangement uses TRBV28 and TRBJ2-7; D is ambiguous. Germline V lookup: CDR1 MDHEN, CDR2 SYDVKM. V was trimmed by 4 bases and J by 4 bases, leaving 8 bases between them. This CDR3 is built from 12 residues. CDR3 coding DNA: TGTGCCAGCAGTTCCATCCGTTACGAGCAGTACTTC. The encoded protein is CASSSIRYEQYF.

This clonotype showed up just a few times. This chain links TRBV27 with TRBJ2-3, with unresolved D. CDR3 length: 13 amino acids. The germline V and J ends were trimmed by 5 bases and 1 base, with 7 bases remaining between them. From germline, CDR1 is MNHEY and CDR2 SMNVEV (reference sequence). DNA for the CDR3: TGTGCCAGCAGTCCCTCTCGCACAGATACGCAGTATTTT. This sequence encodes CASSPSRTDTQYF.

The V gene is TRBV6-2 or TRBV6-3, the J gene TRBJ2-5; 9 bases align to TRBD2. Losses at the gene ends were 2 bases for V and 5 bases for J; bases not matched to a gene: 3. Germline CDR1 is MNHEY and CDR2 is SVGEGT. CDR3 length equals 14 residues. The CDR3, as DNA: TGTGCCAGCAGTTACGGACTAGCGCGGGAGACCCAGTACTTC. It is translated as CASSYGLARETQYF.

The chain links TRBV2 to TRBJ1-4; D is unclear. CDR1 and CDR2 from the germline V gene are SNHLY and FYNNEI. V dropped 6 bases and J dropped 11 bases, with 16 bases sitting between them. This CDR3 has 13 residues. The CDR3 reads CASSTTFDGKLFF. Here the CDR3 DNA reads TGTGCCAGCAGCACAACCTTCGACGGGAAACTGTTTTTT.

The gene calls are TRBV5-1 and TRBJ1-2; D perhaps matches TRBD1 (6 bases). CDR1 is SGHRS and CDR2 is YFSETQ in the germline V gene. The CDR3 extends over 13 amino acids. Trimming shortened V by 2 bases and J by 6 bases, and 11 bases separated the two germline ends. Here the CDR3 DNA reads TGCGCCAGCAGCTTAGGGGGTACGAATGGCTACACCTTC. It is translated as CASSLGGTNGYTF.

The rearrangement uses TRBV7-7 and TRBJ2-1; 9 bases are a match to TRBD2. This CDR3 is 15 amino acids long. Germline V gene sequence: CDR1 SSHAT, CDR2 FNYEAQ (reference sequence). V gave up 5 bases and J gave up 6 bases; unmatched junction bases: 8. In DNA, the CDR3 is TGTGCCAGCAGCGGGGGGCTAGCGGGAACCAATGAGCAGTTCTTC. It codes for CASSGGLAGTNEQFF.

This clonotype was counted only a few times. V and J are TRBV6-2 or TRBV6-3 and TRBJ2-1, with a tentative D call TRBD2 (6 bases). The germline V gene has CDR1 MNHEY and CDR2 SVGEGT. The CDR3 contains 14 residues. Between the trimmed V and J ends, which lost 5 bases and 0 bases, there was a span of 8 bases. The CDR3 DNA sequence: TGTGCCAGCAGTCTACTAGCCTCCTACAATGAGCAGTTCTTC. This translates into CASSLLASYNEQFF.

The genes are TRBV5-5 and TRBJ2-3; D is perhaps TRBD2 (5 bases). CDR1 is SGHKS, CDR2 YYEKEE, per germline (reference sequence). The CDR3 is made up of 12 amino acids. Between the trimmed V and J ends, which lost 3 bases and 6 bases, there was a span of 8 bases. The CDR3 DNA sequence: TGTGCCAGCAGCTCGCAGCGGGATACGCAGTATTTT. Amino acids: CASSSQRDTQYF.

The chain combines TRBV12-3 or TRBV12-4 with TRBJ1-1; D call uncertain. V was shortened by 5 bases and J by 6 bases, with 16 bases between the two germline ends. CDR3 length: 14 amino acids. The CDR3 loop is CASSPILFVAEAFF. DNA for the CDR3: TGTGCCAGCAGTCCAATTTTATTTGTCGCTGAAGCTTTCTTT.

As concerns this clonotype: Being one base from a much bigger clone, this may be a read error. The chain has TRBV9 and TRBJ2-5; no clear D. CDR1 and CDR2 (germline): SGDLS, YYNGEE. The CDR3 spans 12 residues. As DNA, the CDR3 is TGTGCCAGCAGCGTAAGTCAAGAGACCCTGTACTTC. Translated, it gives CASSVSQETLYF.

The chain recombines TRBV20-1 with TRBJ1-1, with D unclear. The CDR3 spans 16 residues. V was cut by 0 bases and J by 4 bases, with 18 bases left in between. In germline, CDR1 is DFQATT, CDR2 SNEGSKA (reference sequence). The CDR3: CSARDVARQAFTEAFF. The CDR3 DNA is TGCAGTGCTAGAGATGTAGCGCGGCAGGCGTTCACTGAAGCTTTCTTT.

The V gene is TRBV9, the J gene TRBJ2-7, with D uncertain. Between the trimmed V and J ends, which lost 2 bases and 0 bases, there was a span of 12 bases. CDR1 SGDLS and CDR2 YYNGEE come from the germline V gene. The CDR3 loop spans 15 amino acids. CDR3 coding DNA: TGTGCCAGCAGCGTGGAAGATCTACCCTCCTACGAGCAGTACTTC. It encodes CASSVEDLPSYEQYF.

This clonotype has a single count. A read error may account for a junction end that differs from germline. The chain is built from TRBV29-1 and TRBJ2-1, with TRBD2 matching over 15 bases. Germline V gene sequence: CDR1 SQVTM, CDR2 ANQGSEA. This CDR3 is built from 13 residues. CDR3 amino acids: CIVGTSGGFEQFF. The CDR3 region has the DNA TGCATCGTTGGGACTAGCGGGGGGTTTGAGCAGTTCTTC.

This clonotype has a single count. A much larger clone differs from this one at a single base, so this may be a read error. The chain carries TRBV28 and TRBJ2-7; 8 bases fit TRBD2. V trimming: 8 bases; J trimming: 1 base; junction bases outside the gene matches: 10. The CDR3 length is 15 residues. CDR1 is MDHEN, CDR2 SYDVKM, per germline. The CDR3 spells CASGSGRGASYEQYF. CDR3 bases: TGTGCCAGCGGGTCCGGGAGGGGCGCTTCCTACGAGCAGTACTTC.

This clonotype was observed a few times. The V call is TRBV20-1, the J call TRBJ2-3; TRBD2 aligns across 9 bases. CDR1 and CDR2 (germline): DFQATT, SNEGSKA (reference sequence). This CDR3 region has 15 residues. V was pared by 1 base and J by 0 bases, with 2 bases of the junction left unmatched. The CDR3 sequence: CSARASGGSTDTQYF. The CDR3 nucleotides read TGCAGTGCTAGAGCGAGCGGGGGGAGCACAGATACGCAGTATTTT.

This clonotype was recorded a few times. The chain combines TRBV2 with TRBJ2-1; 9 bases are a match to TRBD2. This CDR3 is built from 16 residues. Germline V CDR1 and CDR2: SNHLY, FYNNEI. V lost 5 bases and J lost 0; bases outside the gene matches: 5. The CDR3 coding sequence is TGTGCCAGCAGTAAGAATAGCGGGAGCTCCTACAATGAGCAGTTCTTC. It translates to CASSKNSGSSYNEQFF.

This clonotype was observed a handful of times. The J gene is TRBJ2-3, the V gene TRBV5-1; TRBD2 matches 10 bases. CDR1 and CDR2 from the germline V gene are SGHRS and YFSETQ. This CDR3 has 15 residues. Germline trimming cut 2 bases from V and 2 bases from J; bases unmatched to any gene: 2. The CDR3 spells CASSLLAGHTDTQYF. CDR3 DNA: TGCGCCAGCAGCTTACTAGCGGGGCACACAGATACGCAGTATTTT. The full variable domain, rest sourced from reference TRBV5-1 and TRBJ2-3, is KAGVTQTPRYLIKTRGQQVTLSCSPISGHRSVSWYQQTPGQGLQFLFEYFSETQRNKGNFPGRFSGRQFSNSRSEMNVSTLELGDSALYLCASSLLAGHTDTQYFGPGTRLTVL.

In this sample, this clonotype turned up a few times. The V gene is TRBV10-3, the J gene TRBJ2-7; D is undetermined. With the DNA end fitting TRBJ2-5 better, the J assignment may be wrong. This CDR3 has 16 residues. Looked up from germline, CDR1 is ENHRY and CDR2 is SYGVKD. CDR3 amino acids: CAISDQVTARVGTQYF. In DNA form, the CDR3 reads TGTGCCATCAGTGATCAGGTCACAGCAAGAGTGGGGACCCAGTACTTC.